This TCR beta chain stems from a study of blood T cell repertoires in COVID-19. Overall study context: Both acute and convalescent COVID-19 samples were obtained from the United States, Italy and Spain. The cDNA or gDNA used as material had been derived from T cells, B-cell-depleted T cells, or PBMCs.

Original processing methods: Reference gene primer amplification gave estimated nucleated cell counts. Profiled with immunoSEQ multiplex PCR; TCRdb holds only in-frame clones, not every one. D and trimming come from the DNA, and the V and J calls and clone size come from that table. Among around 250,000 clones listed, 86% were seen once. The CDR3 sequence is 13 residues long. Trimming cost V 5 bases and J 8 bases; bases outside gene matches: 7. Germline V gene lookup returns CDR1 SNHLY and CDR2 FYNNEI. The chain joins TRBV2 to TRBJ2-3; 7 positions match TRBD1. The sequenced sample consisted of peripheral blood. This clonotype was sampled from a woman aged 55 to 70 who had recovered from COVID-19. CDR3 coding DNA: TGTGCCAGCAGTACCCCTGACAGGGTTACGCAGTATTTT. Its translation: CASSTPDRVTQYF.